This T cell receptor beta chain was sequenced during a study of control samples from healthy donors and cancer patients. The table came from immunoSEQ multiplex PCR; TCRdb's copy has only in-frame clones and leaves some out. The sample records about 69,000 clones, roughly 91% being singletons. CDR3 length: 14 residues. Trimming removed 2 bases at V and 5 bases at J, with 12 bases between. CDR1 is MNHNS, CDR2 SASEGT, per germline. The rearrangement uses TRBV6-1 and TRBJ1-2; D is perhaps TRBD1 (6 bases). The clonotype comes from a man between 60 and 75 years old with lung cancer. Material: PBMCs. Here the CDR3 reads CASSETGPPYGYTF. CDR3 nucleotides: TGTGCCAGCAGTGAAACAGGGCCTCCTTATGGCTACACCTTC.